This T cell receptor (beta chain) was profiled in a study of cytomegalovirus exposure and HLA in healthy donors. Remarks on this clone: Antigen specificity is unknown.

The PCR employed 60 Vbeta primers together with 13 Jbeta primers. The table came from immunoSEQ multiplex PCR; TCRdb's copy has only in-frame clones and leaves some out. The table shows approximately 150,000 clones, with roughly 74% occurring only once. CDR1 SGHRS and CDR2 YFSETQ come from the germline V gene. The CDR3 loop spans 13 amino acids. The V end was cut by 4 bases, the J end by 5 bases, with 12 bases between. Study observations and caveats: The study assumed roughly uniform donor sequencing depth for presence/absence analyses. Earlier analysis looked at TCR beta V segments, and most were productive about 90% or about 30% of the time.

This rearrangement joins TRBV5-1 to TRBJ1-2; D not certain. This TCR was recovered from a male donor in good health and CMV-seronegative. The material sequenced was PBMCs. The CDR3 sequence: CASSPSRSYGYTF. CDR3 sequence (DNA): TGCGCCAGCAGCCCCTCCCGTAGTTATGGCTACACCTTC.